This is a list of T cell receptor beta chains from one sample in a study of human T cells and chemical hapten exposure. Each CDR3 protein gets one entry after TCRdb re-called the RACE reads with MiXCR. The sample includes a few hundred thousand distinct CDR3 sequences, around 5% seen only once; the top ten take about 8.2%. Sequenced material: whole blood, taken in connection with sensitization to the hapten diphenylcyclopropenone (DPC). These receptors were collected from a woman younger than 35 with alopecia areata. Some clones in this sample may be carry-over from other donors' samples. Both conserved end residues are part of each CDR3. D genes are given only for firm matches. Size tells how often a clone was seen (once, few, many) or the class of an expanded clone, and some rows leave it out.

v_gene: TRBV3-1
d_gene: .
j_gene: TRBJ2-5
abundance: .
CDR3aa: CASSQELSATQYF
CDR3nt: TGTGCCAGCAGCCAAGAATTGAGCGCGACCCAGTACTTC

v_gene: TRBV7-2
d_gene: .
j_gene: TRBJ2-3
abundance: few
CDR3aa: CASSLGTHTDTQYF
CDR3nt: TGTGCCAGCAGCTTAGGGACCCACACAGATACGCAGTATTTT

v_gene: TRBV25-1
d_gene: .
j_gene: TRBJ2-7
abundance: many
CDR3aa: CASSDDISYEQYF
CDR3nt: TGTGCCAGCAGTGATGATATTTCCTACGAGCAGTACTTC

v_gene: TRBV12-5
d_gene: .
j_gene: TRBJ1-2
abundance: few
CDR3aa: CASGSSYGYTF
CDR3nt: TGTGCTAGTGGTTCCAGCTATGGCTACACCTTC

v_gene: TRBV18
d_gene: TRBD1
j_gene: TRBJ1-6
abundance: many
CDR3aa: CASSPPGDRAFSPLHF
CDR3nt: TGTGCCAGCTCACCACCAGGGGACAGGGCCTTCTCACCCCTCCACTTT

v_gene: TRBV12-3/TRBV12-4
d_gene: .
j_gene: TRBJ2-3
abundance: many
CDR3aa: CASLPGGTDTQYF
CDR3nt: TGTGCCAGCCTCCCCGGCGGGACAGATACGCAGTATTTT

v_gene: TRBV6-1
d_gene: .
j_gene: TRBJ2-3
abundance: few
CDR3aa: CASRRYPSTDTQYF
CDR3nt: TGTGCCAGCAGGAGATACCCCAGCACAGATACGCAGTATTTT

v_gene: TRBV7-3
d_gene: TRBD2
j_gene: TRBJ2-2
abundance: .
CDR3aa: CASSPGGAGELFF
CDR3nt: TGTGCCAGCAGCCCCGGGGGGGCCGGGGAGCTGTTTTTT

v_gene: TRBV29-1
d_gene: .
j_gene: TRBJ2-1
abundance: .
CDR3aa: CSVEDRRGRNEQFF
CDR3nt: TGCAGCGTTGAAGATCGGAGGGGGCGGAATGAGCAGTTCTTC

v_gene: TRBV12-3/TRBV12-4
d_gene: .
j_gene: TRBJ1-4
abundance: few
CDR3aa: CASKRPGEGKLFF
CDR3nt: TGTGCCAGCAAGAGGCCCGGGGAGGGAAAACTGTTTTTT

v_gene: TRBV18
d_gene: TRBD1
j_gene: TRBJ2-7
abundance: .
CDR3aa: CASSPPRTGVYEQYF
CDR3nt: TGTGCCAGCTCACCACCACGGACAGGGGTCTACGAGCAGTACTTC

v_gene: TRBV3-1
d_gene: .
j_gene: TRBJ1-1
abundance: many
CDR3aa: CASSQKGITEAFF
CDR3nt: TGTGCCAGCAGCCAGAAGGGGATCACTGAAGCTTTCTTT

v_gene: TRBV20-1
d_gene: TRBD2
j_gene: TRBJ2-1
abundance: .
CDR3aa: CSAPPLAPYNEQFF
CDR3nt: TGCAGTGCCCCCCCACTAGCGCCCTACAATGAGCAGTTCTTC

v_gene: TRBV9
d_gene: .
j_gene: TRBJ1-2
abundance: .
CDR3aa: CASSHRRGNLYGYTF
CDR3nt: TGTGCCAGCAGCCATCGAAGGGGGAACTTGTATGGCTACACCTTC

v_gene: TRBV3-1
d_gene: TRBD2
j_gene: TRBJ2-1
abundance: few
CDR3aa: CASSRGLAGSNEQFF
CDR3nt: TGTGCCAGCAGCCGGGGACTAGCGGGGAGCAATGAGCAGTTCTTC

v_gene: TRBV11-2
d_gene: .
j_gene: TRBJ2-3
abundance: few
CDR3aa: CASSLGVRGRTDTQYF
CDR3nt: TGTGCCAGCAGCTTAGGAGTTAGAGGTCGCACAGATACGCAGTATTTT

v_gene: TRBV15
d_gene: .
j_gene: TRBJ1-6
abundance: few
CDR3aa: CATSRDPESPLHF
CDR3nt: TGTGCCACCAGCAGAGATCCAGAATCACCCCTCCACTTT

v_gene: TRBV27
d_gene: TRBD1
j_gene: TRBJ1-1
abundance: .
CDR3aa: CASSPMGGRGKAFF
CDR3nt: TGTGCCAGCAGTCCCATGGGTGGCAGGGGGAAAGCTTTCTTT

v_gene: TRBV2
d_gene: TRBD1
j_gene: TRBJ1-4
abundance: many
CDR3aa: CASSESPGGNEKLFF
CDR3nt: TGTGCCAGCAGTGAAAGCCCAGGGGGCAATGAAAAACTGTTTTTT

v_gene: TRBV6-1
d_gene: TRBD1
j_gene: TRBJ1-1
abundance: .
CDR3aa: CASATPGQREAFF
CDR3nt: TGTGCCAGCGCAACTCCGGGACAGCGTGAAGCTTTCTTT

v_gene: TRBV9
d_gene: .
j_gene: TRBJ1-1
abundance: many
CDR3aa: CASSVGGAVNTEAFF
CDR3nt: TGTGCCAGCAGCGTAGGGGGAGCAGTAAACACTGAAGCTTTCTTT

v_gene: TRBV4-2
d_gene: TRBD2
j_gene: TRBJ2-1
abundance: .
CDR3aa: CASSQAPGTSQSEQFF
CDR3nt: TGTGCCAGCAGCCAAGCCCCGGGGACTAGCCAGAGTGAGCAGTTCTTC

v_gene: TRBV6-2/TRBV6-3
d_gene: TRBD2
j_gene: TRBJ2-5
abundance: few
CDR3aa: CASSSTSPRETYQETQYF
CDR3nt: TGTGCCAGCAGTTCAACCTCCCCGCGGGAGACCTACCAAGAGACCCAGTACTTC

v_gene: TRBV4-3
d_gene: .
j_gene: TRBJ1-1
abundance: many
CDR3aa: CASSQEVARGSEAFF
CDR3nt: TGCGCCAGCAGCCAAGAAGTAGCCAGGGGTAGTGAAGCTTTCTTT

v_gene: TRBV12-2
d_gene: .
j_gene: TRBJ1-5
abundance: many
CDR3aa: CASHTTGPLPNQPQHF
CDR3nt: TGTGCAAGTCACACGACAGGGCCCTTACCTAATCAGCCCCAGCATTTT

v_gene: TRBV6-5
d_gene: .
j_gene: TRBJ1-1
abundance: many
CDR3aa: CASSYSRSIGGTEAFF
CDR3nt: TGTGCCAGCAGTTACTCGAGGTCTATAGGGGGGACTGAAGCTTTCTTT

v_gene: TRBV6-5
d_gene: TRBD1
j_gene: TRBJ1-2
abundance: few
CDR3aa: CASSLRDRSGYTF
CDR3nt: TGTGCCAGCAGTCTACGGGACAGAAGTGGCTACACCTTC

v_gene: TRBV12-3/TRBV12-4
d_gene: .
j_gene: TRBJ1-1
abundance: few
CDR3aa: CASSLRPPLNTEAFF
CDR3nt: TGTGCCAGCAGTTTACGACCCCCCCTGAACACTGAAGCTTTCTTT

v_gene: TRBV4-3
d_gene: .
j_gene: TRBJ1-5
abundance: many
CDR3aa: CASSQEPDQPQHF
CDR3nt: TGCGCCAGCAGCCAAGAGCCGGATCAGCCCCAGCATTTT

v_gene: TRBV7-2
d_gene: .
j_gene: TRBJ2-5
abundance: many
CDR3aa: CASSRSMSRFETQYF
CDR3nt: TGTGCCAGCAGCCGAAGTATGAGTAGGTTTGAGACCCAGTACTTC

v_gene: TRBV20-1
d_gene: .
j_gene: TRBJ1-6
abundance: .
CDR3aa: CSARGGAGVYSPLHF
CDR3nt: TGCAGTGCTAGAGGAGGAGCGGGGGTTTATTCACCCCTCCACTTT